This T cell receptor beta chain was obtained from a study of cytomegalovirus exposure and HLA in healthy donors. Findings of the study overall: Per published reports, the classifier diagnosed cytomegalovirus status with high specificity and sensitivity.

This CDR3 is 17 amino acids long. The germline gives CDR1 SGHNT, CDR2 YENEEA. V lost 0 bases to trimming and J lost 5 bases; unmatched junction nucleotides: 10. PCR amplification relied on 60 Vbeta primers (plus 13 Jbeta primers). The method was immunoSEQ multiplex PCR; TCRdb's version includes in-frame clones alone and lacks a portion of them. The sample lists about 140,000 clones, over 75% occurring once. A remark on this clone: Antigen specificity is unknown.

Specimen: PBMCs. The chain employs TRBV11-3 and TRBJ2-1; 7 bases are a match to TRBD2. This TCR was recovered from a man aged 50 to 59 in good health and CMV-seronegative. CDR3 in amino acids: CASSLDGLSGENNEQFF. The CDR3 coding sequence is TGTGCCAGCAGCTTAGACGGGTTGAGCGGGGAGAACAATGAGCAGTTCTTC.